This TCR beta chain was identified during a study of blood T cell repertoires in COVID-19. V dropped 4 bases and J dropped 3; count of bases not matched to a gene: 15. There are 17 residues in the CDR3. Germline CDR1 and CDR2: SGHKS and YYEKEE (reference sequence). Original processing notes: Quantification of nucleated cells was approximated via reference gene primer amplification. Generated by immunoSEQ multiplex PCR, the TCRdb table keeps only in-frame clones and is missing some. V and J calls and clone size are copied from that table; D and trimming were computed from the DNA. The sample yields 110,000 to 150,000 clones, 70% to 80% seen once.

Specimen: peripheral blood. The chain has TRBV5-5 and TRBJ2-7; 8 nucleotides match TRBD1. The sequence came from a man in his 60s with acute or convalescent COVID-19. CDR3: CASSVSQGAPISYEQYF. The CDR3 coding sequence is TGTGCCAGCAGCGTATCCCAGGGGGCTCCCATAAGCTACGAGCAGTACTTC.